This T cell receptor (beta chain) was obtained from a study of blood T cell repertoires in COVID-19. Germline V gives CDR1 SGDLS, CDR2 YYNGEE. V shed 4 bases and J 3 bases; nucleotides not matched to a gene: 6. The CDR3 covers 15 residues. The protocol was immunoSEQ multiplex PCR, while the TCRdb copy is restricted to in-frame clones and leaves out a portion. The sample contains under 200,000 clones, 88% of which appear only once. Sequenced material: peripheral blood. The clonotype was recovered from a man aged 50-60 years who had recovered from COVID-19. The rearrangement uses TRBV9 and TRBJ1-4; 7 bases are a match to TRBD1. CDR3 amino acids: CASSPRQGSNEKLFF. CDR3 nucleotide sequence: TGTGCCAGCAGCCCCCGACAGGGTTCTAATGAAAAACTGTTTTTT.